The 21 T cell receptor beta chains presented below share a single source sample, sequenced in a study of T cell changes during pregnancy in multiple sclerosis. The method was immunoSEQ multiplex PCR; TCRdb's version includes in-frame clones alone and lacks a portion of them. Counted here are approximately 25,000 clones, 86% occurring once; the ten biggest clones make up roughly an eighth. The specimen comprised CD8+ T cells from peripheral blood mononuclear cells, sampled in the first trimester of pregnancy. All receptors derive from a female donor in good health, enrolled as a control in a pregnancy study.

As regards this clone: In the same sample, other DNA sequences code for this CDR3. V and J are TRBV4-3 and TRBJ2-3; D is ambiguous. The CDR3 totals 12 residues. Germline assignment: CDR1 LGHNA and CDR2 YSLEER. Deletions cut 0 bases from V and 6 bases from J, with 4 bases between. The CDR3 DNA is TGCGCCAGCAGCCAAGATCGGGATACGCAGTATTTT. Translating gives CASSQDRDTQYF.

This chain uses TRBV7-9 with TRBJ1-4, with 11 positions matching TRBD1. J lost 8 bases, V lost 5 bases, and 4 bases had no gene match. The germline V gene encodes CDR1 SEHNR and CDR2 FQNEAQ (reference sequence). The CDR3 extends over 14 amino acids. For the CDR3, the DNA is TGTGCCAGCAGCAACGGACAGGGGGCAGAAAAACTGTTTTTT. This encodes CASSNGQGAEKLFF. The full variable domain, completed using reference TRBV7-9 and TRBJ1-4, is DTGVSQNPRHKITKRGQNVTFRCDPISEHNRLYWYRQTLGQGPEFLTYFQNEAQLEKSRLLSDRFSAERPKGSFSTLEIQRTEQGDSAMYLCASSNGQGAEKLFFGSGTQLSVL.

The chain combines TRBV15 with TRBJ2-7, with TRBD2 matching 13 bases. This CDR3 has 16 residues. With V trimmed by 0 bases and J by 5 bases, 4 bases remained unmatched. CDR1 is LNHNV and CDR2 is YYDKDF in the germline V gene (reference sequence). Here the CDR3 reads CATSRDLGTSGDEQYF. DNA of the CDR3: TGTGCCACCAGCAGAGATCTGGGGACTAGCGGGGACGAGCAGTACTTC.

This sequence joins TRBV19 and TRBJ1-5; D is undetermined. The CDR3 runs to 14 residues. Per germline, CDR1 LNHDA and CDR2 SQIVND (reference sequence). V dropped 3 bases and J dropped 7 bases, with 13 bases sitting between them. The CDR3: CASSIVELKQPQHF. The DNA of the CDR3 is TGTGCCAGTAGTATCGTAGAACTCAAACAGCCCCAGCATTTT. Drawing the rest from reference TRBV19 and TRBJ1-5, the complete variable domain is DGGITQSPKYLFRKEGQNVTLSCEQNLNHDAMYWYRQDPGQGLRLIYYSQIVNDFQKGDIAEGYSVSREKKESFPLTVTSAQKNPTAFYLCASSIVELKQPQHFGDGTRLSIL.

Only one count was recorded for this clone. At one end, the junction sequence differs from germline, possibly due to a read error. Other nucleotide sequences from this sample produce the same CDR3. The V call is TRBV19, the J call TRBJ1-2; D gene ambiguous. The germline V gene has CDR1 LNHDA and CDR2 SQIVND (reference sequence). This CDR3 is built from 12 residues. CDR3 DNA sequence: TGTGCCAGTAGTATGGGGAGAGGAGGCTACACCTTT. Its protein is CASSMGRGGYTF. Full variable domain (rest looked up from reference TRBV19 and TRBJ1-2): DGGITQSPKYLFRKEGQNVTLSCEQNLNHDAMYWYRQDPGQGLRLIYYSQIVNDFQKGDIAEGYSVSREKKESFPLTVTSAQKNPTAFYLCASSMGRGGYTFGSGTRLTVV.

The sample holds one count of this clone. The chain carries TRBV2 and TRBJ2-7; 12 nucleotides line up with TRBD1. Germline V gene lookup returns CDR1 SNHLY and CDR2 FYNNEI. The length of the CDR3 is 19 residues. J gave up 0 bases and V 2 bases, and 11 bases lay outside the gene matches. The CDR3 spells CASSETRDRGRLVSYEQYF. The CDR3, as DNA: TGTGCCAGCAGTGAAACCCGGGACAGGGGGCGCCTAGTCTCCTACGAGCAGTACTTC.

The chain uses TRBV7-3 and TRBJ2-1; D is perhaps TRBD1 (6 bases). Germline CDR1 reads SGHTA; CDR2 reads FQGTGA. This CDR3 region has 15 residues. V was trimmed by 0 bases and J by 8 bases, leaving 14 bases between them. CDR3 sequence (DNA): TGTGCCAGCAGCTTAACTGGGGGCGCAAACGATGAGCAGTTCTTC. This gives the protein CASSLTGGANDEQFF.

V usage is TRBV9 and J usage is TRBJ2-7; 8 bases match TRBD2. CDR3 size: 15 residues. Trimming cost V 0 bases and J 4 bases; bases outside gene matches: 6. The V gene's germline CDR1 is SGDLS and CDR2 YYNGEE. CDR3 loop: CASSVGGTRGYEQYF. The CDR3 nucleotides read TGTGCCAGCAGCGTAGGGGGGACTAGGGGGTACGAGCAGTACTTC.

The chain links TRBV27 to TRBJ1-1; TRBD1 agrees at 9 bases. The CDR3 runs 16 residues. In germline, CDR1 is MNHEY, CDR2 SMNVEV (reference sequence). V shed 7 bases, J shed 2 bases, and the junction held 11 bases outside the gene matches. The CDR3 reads CASMEGQGFPNTEAFF. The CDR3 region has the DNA TGTGCCAGCATGGAGGGACAGGGTTTTCCAAACACTGAAGCTTTCTTT.

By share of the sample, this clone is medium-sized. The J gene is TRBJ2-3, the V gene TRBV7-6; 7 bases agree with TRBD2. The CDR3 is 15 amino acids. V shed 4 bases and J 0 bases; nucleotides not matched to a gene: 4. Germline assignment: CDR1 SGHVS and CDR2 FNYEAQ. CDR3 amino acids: CASSSEAGSTDTQYF. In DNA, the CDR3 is TGTGCCAGCAGCTCCGAAGCGGGGAGCACAGATACGCAGTATTTT.

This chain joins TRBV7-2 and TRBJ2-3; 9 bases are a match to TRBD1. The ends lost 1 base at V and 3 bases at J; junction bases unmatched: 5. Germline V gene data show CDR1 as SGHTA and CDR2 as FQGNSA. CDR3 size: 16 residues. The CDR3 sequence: CASSLVGTGRTDTQYF. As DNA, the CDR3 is TGTGCCAGCAGCTTAGTGGGGACAGGGAGGACAGATACGCAGTATTTT.

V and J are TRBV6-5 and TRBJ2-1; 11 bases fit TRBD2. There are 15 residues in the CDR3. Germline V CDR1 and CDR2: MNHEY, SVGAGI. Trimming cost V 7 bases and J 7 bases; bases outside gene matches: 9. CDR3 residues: CASTKLAGVPNEQFF. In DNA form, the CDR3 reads TGTGCCAGCACTAAACTAGCGGGAGTCCCGAATGAGCAGTTCTTC.

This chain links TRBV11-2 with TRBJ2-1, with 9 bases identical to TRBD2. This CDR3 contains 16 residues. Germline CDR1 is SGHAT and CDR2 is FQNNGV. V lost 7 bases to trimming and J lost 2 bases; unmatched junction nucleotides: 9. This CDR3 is CASNSLAGATYNEQFF. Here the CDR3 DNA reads TGTGCCAGCAACTCGTTAGCGGGGGCAACCTACAATGAGCAGTTCTTC.

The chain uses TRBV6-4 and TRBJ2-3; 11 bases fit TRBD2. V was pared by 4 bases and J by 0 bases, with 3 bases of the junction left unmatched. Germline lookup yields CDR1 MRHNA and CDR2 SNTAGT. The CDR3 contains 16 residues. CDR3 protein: CASSATSGGSTDTQYF. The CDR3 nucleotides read TGTGCCAGCAGTGCCACTAGCGGGGGCAGCACAGATACGCAGTATTTT.

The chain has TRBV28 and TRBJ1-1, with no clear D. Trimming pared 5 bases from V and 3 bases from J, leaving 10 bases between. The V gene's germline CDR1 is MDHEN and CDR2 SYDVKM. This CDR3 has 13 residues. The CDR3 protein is CASSNGGDTEAFF. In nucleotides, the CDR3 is TGTGCCAGCAGTAATGGCGGGGACACTGAAGCTTTCTTT. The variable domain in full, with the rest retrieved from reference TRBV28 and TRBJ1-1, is DVKVTQSSRYLVKRTGEKVFLECVQDMDHENMFWYRQDPGLGLRLIYFSYDVKMKEKGDIPEGYSVSREKKERFSLILESASTNQTSMYLCASSNGGDTEAFFGQGTRLTVV.

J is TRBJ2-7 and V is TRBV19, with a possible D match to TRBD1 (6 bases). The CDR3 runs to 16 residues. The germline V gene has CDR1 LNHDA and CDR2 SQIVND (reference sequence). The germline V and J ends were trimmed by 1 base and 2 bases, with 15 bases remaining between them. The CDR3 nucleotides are TGTGCCAGTAGTATAGGCGTGGAGACAGGAGCCTACGAGCAGTACTTC. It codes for CASSIGVETGAYEQYF.

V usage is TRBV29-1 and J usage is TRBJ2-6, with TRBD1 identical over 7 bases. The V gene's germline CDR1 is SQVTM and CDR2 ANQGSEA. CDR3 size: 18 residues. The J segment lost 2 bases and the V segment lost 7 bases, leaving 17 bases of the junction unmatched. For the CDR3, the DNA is TGCAGCGCCGTAGGGACAGATCTACCCCCAGCTGGGGCCAACGTCCTGACTTTC. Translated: CSAVGTDLPPAGANVLTF.

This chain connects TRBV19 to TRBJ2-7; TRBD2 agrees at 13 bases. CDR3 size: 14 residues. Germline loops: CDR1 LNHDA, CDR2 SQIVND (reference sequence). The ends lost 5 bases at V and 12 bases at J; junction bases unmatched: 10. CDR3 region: CASSPSGLAGQSYF. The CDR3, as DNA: TGTGCCAGTAGTCCCTCGGGACTAGCGGGACAGTCGTACTTC.

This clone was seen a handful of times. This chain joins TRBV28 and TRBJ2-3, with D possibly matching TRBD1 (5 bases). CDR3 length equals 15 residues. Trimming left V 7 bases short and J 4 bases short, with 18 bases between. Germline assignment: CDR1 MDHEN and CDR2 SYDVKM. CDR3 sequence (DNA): TGTGCCAGCAACCATCGCAGGGATGGGGCAGATACGCAGTATTTT. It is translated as CASNHRRDGADTQYF.

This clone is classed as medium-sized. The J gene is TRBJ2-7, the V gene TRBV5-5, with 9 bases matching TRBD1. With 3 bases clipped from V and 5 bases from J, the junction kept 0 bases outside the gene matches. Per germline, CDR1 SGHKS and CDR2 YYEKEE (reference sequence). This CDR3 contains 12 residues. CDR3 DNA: TGTGCCAGCAGCTGGACAGGGGACGAGCAGTACTTC. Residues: CASSWTGDEQYF.

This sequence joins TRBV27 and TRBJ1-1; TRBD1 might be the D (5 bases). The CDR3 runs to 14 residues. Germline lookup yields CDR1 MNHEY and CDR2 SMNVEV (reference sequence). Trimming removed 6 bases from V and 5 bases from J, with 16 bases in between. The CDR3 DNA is TGTGCCAGCAGCCCGTTGGGGGGTGTTACTGAAGCTTTCTTT. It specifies CASSPLGGVTEAFF.